These 2 T cell receptor beta chains were all obtained from the same sample, sequenced in a study of blood T cell repertoires in COVID-19. Profiled with immunoSEQ multiplex PCR; TCRdb holds only in-frame clones, not every one. This sample has around 27,000 clones, with 75% to 90% found just once. Sequenced input: peripheral blood. The source of these receptors is a man aged 60 to 69 with acute or convalescent COVID-19.

The chain couples TRBV2 to TRBJ2-3; possible D gene TRBD2, 6 bases. The germline gives CDR1 SNHLY, CDR2 FYNNEI. There are 17 residues in the CDR3. V lost 1 base to trimming and J lost 8 bases, with 22 bases between them. The CDR3 loop is CASSEGVDWDSVGTQYF. The CDR3 DNA reads TGTGCCAGCAGTGAAGGGGTGGATTGGGACTCTGTTGGTACGCAGTATTTT.

This chain connects TRBV6-4 to TRBJ2-1; TRBD2 matches at 9 bases. Germline V gene data show CDR1 as MRHNA and CDR2 as SNTAGT. After removal of 0 bases from V and 9 bases from J, the junction contained 6 bases not matched to a gene. The CDR3 spans 15 residues. The CDR3 bases are TGTGCCAGCAGTGACTCGCTTAGGACTAGCGCTGAGCAGTTCTTC. Residues: CASSDSLRTSAEQFF.